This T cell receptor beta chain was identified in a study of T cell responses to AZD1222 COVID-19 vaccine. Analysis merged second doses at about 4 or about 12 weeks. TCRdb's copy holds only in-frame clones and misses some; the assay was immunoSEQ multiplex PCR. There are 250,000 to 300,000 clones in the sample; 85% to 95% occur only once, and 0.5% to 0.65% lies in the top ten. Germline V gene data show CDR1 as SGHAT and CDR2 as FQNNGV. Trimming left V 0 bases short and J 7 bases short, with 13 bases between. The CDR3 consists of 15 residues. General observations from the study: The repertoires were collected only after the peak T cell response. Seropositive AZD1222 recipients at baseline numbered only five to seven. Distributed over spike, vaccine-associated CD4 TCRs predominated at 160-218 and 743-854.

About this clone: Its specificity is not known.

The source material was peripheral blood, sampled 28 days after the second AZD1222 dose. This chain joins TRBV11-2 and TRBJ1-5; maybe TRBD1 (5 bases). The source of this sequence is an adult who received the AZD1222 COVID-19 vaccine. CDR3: CASSLDRGGDQPQHF. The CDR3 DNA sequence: TGTGCCAGCAGCTTAGATCGGGGGGGGGACCAGCCCCAGCATTTT. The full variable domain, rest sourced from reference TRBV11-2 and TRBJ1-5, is EAGVAQSPRYKIIEKRQSVAFWCNPISGHATLYWYQQILGQGPKLLIQFQNNGVVDDSQLPKDRFSAERLKGVDSTLKIQPAKLEDSAVYLCASSLDRGGDQPQHFGDGTRLSIL.